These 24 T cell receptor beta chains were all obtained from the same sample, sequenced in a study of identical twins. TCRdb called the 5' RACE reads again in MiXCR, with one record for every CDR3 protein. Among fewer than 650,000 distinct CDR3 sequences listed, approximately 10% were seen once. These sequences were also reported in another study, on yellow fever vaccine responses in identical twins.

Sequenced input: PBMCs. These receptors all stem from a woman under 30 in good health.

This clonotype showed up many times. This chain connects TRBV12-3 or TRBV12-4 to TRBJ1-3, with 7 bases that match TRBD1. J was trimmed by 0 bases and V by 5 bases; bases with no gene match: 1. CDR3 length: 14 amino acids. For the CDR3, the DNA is TGTGCCAGCAGTCCAGGGGGCTCTGGAAACACCATATATTTT. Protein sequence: CASSPGGSGNTIYF.

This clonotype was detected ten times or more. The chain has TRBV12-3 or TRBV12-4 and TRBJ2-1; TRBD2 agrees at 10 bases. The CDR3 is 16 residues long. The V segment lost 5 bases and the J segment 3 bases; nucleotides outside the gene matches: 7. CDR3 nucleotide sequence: TGTGCCAGCAGTATTAGATGGACTAGCGGCTACAATGAGCAGTTCTTC. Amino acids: CASSIRWTSGYNEQFF.

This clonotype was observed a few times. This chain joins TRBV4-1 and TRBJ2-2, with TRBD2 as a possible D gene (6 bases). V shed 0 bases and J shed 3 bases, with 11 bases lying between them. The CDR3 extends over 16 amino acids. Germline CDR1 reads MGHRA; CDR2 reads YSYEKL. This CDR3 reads CASSQELAADTGELFF. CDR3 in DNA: TGCGCCAGCAGCCAAGAATTAGCGGCAGACACCGGGGAGCTGTTTTTT.

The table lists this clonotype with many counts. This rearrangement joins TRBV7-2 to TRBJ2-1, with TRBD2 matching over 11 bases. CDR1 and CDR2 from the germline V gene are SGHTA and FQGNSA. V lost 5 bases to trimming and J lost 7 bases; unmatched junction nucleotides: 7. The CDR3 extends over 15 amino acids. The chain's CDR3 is CASSLGTSGKNEQFF. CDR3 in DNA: TGTGCCAGCAGCCTAGGGACTAGCGGCAAAAATGAGCAGTTCTTC.

The CDR3 nucleotides read TGCAGTGCTAGAGAAGGGGGAGGGGCCAAAAACATTCAGTACTTC. Translating gives CSAREGGGAKNIQYF. The rearrangement links TRBV20-1 to TRBJ2-4; TRBD2 is a possible D gene (7 bases). CDR3 size: 15 residues. The ends were cut back, 0 bases at V and 1 base at J, with 10 bases in the middle. Germline V CDR1 and CDR2: DFQATT, SNEGSKA (reference sequence).

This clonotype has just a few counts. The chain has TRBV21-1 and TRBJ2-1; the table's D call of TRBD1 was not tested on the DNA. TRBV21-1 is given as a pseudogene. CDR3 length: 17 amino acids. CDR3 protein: CASSKDEDTLTYNEQFF. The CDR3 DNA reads TGTGCCAGCAGCAAAGACGAGGACACGTTAACCTACAATGAGCAGTTCTTC.

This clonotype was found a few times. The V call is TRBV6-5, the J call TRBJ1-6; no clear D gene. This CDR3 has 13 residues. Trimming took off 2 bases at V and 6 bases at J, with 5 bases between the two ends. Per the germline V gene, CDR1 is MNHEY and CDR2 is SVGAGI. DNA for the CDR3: TGTGCCAGCAGTTACGCACCTAATTCACCCCTCCACTTT. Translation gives CASSYAPNSPLHF.

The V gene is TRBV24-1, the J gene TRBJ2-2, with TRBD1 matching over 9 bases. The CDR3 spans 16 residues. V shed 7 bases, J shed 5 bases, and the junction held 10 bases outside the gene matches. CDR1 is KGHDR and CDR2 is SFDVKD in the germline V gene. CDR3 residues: CATRKPGQGNTGELFF. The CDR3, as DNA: TGTGCCACCAGAAAGCCGGGACAGGGAAATACCGGGGAGCTGTTTTTT.

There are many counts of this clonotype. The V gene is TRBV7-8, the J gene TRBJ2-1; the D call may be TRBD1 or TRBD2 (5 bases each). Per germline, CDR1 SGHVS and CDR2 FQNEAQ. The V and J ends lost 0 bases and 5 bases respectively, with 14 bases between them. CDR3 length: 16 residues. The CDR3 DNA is TGTGCCAGCAGCTTAGCGCTGGGGGAGCCTGACAATGAGCAGTTCTTC. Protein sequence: CASSLALGEPDNEQFF.

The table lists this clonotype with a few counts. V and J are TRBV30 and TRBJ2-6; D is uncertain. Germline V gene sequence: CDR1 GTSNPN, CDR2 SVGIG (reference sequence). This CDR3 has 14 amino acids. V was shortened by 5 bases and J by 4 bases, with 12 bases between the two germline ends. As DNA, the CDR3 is TGTGCCTGGGCCACAGACTCCGGGGCCAACGTCCTGACTTTC. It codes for CAWATDSGANVLTF.

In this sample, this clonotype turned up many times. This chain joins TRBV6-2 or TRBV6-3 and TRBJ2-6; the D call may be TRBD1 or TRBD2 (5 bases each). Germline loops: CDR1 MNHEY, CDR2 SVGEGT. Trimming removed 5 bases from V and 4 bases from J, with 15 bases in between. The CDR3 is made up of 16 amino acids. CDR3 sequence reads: CASSPRGTNGANVLTF. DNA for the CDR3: TGTGCCAGCAGTCCCCGAGGGACGAACGGGGCCAACGTCCTGACTTTC.

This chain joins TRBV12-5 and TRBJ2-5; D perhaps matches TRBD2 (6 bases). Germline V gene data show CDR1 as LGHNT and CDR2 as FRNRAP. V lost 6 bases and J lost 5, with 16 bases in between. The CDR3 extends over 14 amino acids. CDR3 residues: CASGEGGPWETQYF. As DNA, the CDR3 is TGTGCTAGTGGAGAAGGAGGGCCGTGGGAGACCCAGTACTTC.

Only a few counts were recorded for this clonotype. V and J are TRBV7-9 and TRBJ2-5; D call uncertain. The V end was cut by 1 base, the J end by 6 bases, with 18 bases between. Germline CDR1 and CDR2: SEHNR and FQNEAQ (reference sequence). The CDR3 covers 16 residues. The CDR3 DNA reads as TGTGCCAGCAGCTTAGGGCCCGGTACTGCCGACCAGACCCAGTACTTC. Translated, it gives CASSLGPGTADQTQYF. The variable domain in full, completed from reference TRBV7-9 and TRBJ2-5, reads DTGVSQNPRHKITKRGQNVTFRCDPISEHNRLYWYRQTLGQGPEFLTYFQNEAQLEKSRLLSDRFSAERPKGSFSTLEIQRTEQGDSAMYLCASSLGPGTADQTQYFGPGTRLLVL.

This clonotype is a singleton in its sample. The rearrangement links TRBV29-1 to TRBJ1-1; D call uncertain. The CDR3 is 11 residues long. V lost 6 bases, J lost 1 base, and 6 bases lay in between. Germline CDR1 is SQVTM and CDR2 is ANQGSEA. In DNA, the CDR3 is TGCAGCGTCTCGAAGAACACTGAAGCTTTCTTT. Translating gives CSVSKNTEAFF.

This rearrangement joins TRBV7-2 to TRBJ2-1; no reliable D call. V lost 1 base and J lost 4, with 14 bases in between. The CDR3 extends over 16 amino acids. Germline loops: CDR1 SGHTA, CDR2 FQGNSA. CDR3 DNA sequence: TGTGCCAGCAGCTTAGTGGGCACTGGCCCTTACAATGAGCAGTTCTTC. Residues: CASSLVGTGPYNEQFF.

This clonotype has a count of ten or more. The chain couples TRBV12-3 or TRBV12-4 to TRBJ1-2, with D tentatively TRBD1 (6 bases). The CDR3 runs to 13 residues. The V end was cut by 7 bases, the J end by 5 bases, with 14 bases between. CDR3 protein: CASTGQLTYGYTF. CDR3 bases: TGTGCCAGCACCGGACAGCTGACTTATGGCTACACCTTC.

CDR3 region: CASKERLTGELFF. In DNA form, the CDR3 reads TGCGCCAGCAAGGAGCGGCTGACCGGGGAGCTGTTTTTT. The chain carries TRBV10-1 and TRBJ2-2; TRBD2 might be the D (5 bases). The CDR3 runs 13 residues. Trimming shortened V by 7 bases and J by 5 bases, and 11 bases separated the two germline ends. From germline, CDR1 is WNHNN and CDR2 SYGVQD (reference sequence).

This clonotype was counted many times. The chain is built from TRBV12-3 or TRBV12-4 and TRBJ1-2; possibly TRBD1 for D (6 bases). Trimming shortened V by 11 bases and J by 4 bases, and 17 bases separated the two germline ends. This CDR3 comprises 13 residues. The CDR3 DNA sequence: TGTGCCTATGATCAGGGGCTGAGCTATGGCTACACCTTC. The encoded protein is CAYDQGLSYGYTF.

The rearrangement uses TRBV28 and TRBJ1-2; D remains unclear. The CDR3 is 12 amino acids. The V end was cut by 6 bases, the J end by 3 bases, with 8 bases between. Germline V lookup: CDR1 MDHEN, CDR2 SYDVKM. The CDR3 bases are TGTGCCAGCAGGGGGTGGGACTATGGCTACACCTTC. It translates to CASRGWDYGYTF.

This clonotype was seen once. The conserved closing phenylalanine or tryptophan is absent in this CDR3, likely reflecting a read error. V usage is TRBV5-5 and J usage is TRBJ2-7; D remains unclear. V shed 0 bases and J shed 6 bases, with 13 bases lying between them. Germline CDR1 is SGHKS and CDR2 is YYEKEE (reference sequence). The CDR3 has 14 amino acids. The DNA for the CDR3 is TGTGCCAGCAGCTTGGACCTCCAATTTCTCGAGCAGTACTAC. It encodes CASSLDLQFLEQYY.

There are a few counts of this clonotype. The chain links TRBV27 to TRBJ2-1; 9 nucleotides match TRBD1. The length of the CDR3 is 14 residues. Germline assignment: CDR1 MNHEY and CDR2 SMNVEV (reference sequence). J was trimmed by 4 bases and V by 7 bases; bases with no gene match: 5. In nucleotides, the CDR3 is TGTGCCAGCACGGGGACAGGGATTTACAATGAGCAGTTCTTC. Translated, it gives CASTGTGIYNEQFF.

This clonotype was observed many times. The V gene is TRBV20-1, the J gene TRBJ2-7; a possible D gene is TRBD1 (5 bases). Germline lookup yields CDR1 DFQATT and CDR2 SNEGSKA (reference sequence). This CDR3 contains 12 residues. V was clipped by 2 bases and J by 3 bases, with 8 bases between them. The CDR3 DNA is TGCAGTGCTAGAAGACAGATCTACGAGCAGTACTTC. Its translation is CSARRQIYEQYF.

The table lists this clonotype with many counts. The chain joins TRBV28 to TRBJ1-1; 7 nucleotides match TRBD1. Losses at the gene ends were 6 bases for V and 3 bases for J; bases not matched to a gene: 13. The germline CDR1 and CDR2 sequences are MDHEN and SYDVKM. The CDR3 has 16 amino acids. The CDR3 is CASSLATGAGYTEAFF. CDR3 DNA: TGTGCCAGCAGCTTAGCAACAGGGGCGGGTTACACTGAAGCTTTCTTT.

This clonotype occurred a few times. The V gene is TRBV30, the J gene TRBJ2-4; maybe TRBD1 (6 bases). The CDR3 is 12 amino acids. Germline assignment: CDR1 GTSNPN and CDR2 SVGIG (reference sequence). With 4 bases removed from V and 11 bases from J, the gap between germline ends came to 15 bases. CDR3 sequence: CAWTGAALVQYF. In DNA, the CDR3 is TGTGCCTGGACAGGGGCGGCTTTGGTTCAGTACTTC.